This is a list of T cell receptor beta chains from one sample in a study of T cell clones after liver transplantation. Sequenced by immunoSEQ multiplex PCR; TCRdb stores in-frame clones only, minus some. Here the sample spans 70,000 or so clones, more than 85% being singletons. The source was CD4+ T cells from blood, collected approximately 25 months after liver transplant. These receptors were obtained from a human patient who received a liver transplant. Some T cells could come from the graft donor. Both conserved end residues are part of each CDR3. Fields, in order: CDR3 DNA, CDR3 protein, J gene, V gene, D gene. D genes are given only for firm matches.

TGTGCCAGCAGCTTACAGACAGGGAGCGAGACCCAGTACTTC CASSLQTGSETQYF TRBJ2-5 TRBV7-8 TRBD1
TGCGCCAGCAGCTCTCGGGACGGGGAAGAGACCCAGTACTTC CASSSRDGEETQYF TRBJ2-5 TRBV5-1 NA
TGTGCCAGCAGTTTATTAGGGGGGAACACTGAAGCTTTCTTT CASSLLGGNTEAFF TRBJ1-1 TRBV28 NA
TGTGCCAGCAGGACAGGGACGAACACCGGGGAGCTGTTTTTT CASRTGTNTGELFF TRBJ2-2 TRBV6-5 TRBD1
TGCGCCAGCAGCCCCGCGGGACAGATTAACTATGGCTACACCTTC CASSPAGQINYGYTF TRBJ1-2 TRBV5-1 TRBD1
TGTGCCAGCAGCGCCATCTACACCGGGGAGCTGTTTTTT CASSAIYTGELFF TRBJ2-2 TRBV6-1 NA
TGTGCCAGCAGCTTACGGACAAAGGGGGGGTCCTACGAGCAGTACTTC CASSLRTKGGSYEQYF TRBJ2-7 TRBV11-3 NA
TGTGCCAGCAGGGCCGGGGGGAACACTGAAGCTTTCTTT CASRAGGNTEAFF TRBJ1-1 TRBV6-1 NA
TGTGCCAGCAGCGCCAGACAGGCCCTTCCCCGATACAATGAGCAGTTCTTC CASSARQALPRYNEQFF TRBJ2-1 TRBV5-4 NA
TGTGCCAGCAGTTACTCGACACGGGGGCGAAGGAAAGCTTTCTTT CASSYSTRGRRKAFF TRBJ1-1 TRBV6-5 NA
TGTGCCAGCAGCTTAGTGGAGGGGGCTGCTTCTGGAAACACCATATATTTT CASSLVEGAASGNTIYF TRBJ1-3 TRBV7-9 TRBD1
TGTGCCAGCAGTTACTCTACAGGGTTGGACTATGGCTACACCTTC CASSYSTGLDYGYTF TRBJ1-2 TRBV6-5 NA
TGTGCCTGGAGCCCTGAGTGGGGGTTCGTGAATCAGCCCCAGCATTTT CAWSPEWGFVNQPQHF TRBJ1-5 TRBV30 NA
TGTGCCAGCAGTAGGCGGTCCCACCGGGACACGGCTAGCACAGATACGCAGTATTTT CASSRRSHRDTASTDTQYF TRBJ2-3 TRBV2 NA
TGTGCCAGTAGTATAGAGGGACAAGCCACCGGGGAGCTGTTTTTT CASSIEGQATGELFF TRBJ2-2 TRBV19 NA
TGTGCCAGCAGCAAGGCAGGGGCATTGAACACTGAAGCTTTCTTT CASSKAGALNTEAFF TRBJ1-1 TRBV28 NA
TGTGCCAGTAGTATCCCTGACGGGACACGAGATACGCAGTATTTT CASSIPDGTRDTQYF TRBJ2-3 TRBV19 NA
TGTGCCAGCAGCCCGGGCAGCGGGAGAGGAGTAAGTGAGCAGTTCTTC CASSPGSGRGVSEQFF TRBJ2-1 TRBV11-2 TRBD2